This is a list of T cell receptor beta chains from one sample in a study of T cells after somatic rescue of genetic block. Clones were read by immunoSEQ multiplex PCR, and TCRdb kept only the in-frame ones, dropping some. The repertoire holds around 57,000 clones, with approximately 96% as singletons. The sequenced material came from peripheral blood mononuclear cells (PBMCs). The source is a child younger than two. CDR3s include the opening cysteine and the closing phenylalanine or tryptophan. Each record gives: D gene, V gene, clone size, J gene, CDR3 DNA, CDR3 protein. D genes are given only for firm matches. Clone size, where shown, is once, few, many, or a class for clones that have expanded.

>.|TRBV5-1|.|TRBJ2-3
TGCGCCAGCAGCTTGGGGGCAGATACGCAGTATTTT
CASSLGADTQYF
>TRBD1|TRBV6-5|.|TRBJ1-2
TGTGCCAGCAGCAGGGGGCGGGATGGCTACACCTTC
CASSRGRDGYTF
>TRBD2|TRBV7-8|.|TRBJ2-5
TGTGCCAGCAGCTTATCTACGGGTTCTCTAGCGGGAGAGACCCAGTACTTC
CASSLSTGSLAGETQYF
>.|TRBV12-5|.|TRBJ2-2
TGTGCTAGTGGTTTAGACACGGGGGCGAACACCGGGGAGCTGTTTTTT
CASGLDTGANTGELFF
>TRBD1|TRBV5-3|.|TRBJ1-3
TGTGCCAGAAGCCGAGGGACAGGGCCGTTTGGAAACACCATATATTTT
CARSRGTGPFGNTIYF
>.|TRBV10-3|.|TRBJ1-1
TGTGCCATCAGTGACAGGATGAACACTGAAGCTTTCTTT
CAISDRMNTEAFF
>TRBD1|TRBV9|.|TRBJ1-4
TGTGCCAGCAGCGCAGACAGGGCTTATAATGAAAAACTGTTTTTT
CASSADRAYNEKLFF
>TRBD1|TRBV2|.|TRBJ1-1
TGTGCCAGCAGCTTACAGGGGAAGGGGAACACTGAAGCTTTCTTT
CASSLQGKGNTEAFF
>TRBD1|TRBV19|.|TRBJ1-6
TGTGCCAGTAGCGATCGACAGGGGAGTAATTCACCCCTCCACTTT
CASSDRQGSNSPLHF
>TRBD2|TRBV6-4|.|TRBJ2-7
TGTGCCAGCAGGACTAGCGGCTCCTACGAGCAGTACTTC
CASRTSGSYEQYF
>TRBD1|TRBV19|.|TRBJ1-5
TGTGCCAGTAGTATCTCCGGGACAGCCTATCAGCCCCAGCATTTT
CASSISGTAYQPQHF
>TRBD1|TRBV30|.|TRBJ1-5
TGTGCCTGGAGTGTACCAGGGGGCCAGCCCCAGCATTTT
CAWSVPGGQPQHF
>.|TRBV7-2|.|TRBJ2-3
TGTGCCAGCAGCTTATGGGGTAGCACAGATACGCAGTATTTT
CASSLWGSTDTQYF
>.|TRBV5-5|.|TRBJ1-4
TGTGCCAGCAGCCTGGGACCGTTAGGTGAAAAACTGTTTTTT
CASSLGPLGEKLFF
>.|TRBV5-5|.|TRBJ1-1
TGTGCCAGCAGCCACCCGGGACTAAACACTGAAGCTTTCTTT
CASSHPGLNTEAFF
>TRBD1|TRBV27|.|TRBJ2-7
TGTGCCAGCAGTCGACGCCCGGGACAGAGCTCCTACGAGCAGTACTTC
CASSRRPGQSSYEQYF
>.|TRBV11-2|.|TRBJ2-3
TGTGCCAGCAGCTTAGGACCTTCAGATACGCAGTATTTT
CASSLGPSDTQYF
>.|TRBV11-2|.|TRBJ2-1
TGTGCCAGCAGCTTTGTTAGCTCCTACAATGAGCAGTTCTTC
CASSFVSSYNEQFF
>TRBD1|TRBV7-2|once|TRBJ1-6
TGTGCCAGCAGCTTAACTGGGACAGGGGACCATTCACCCCTCCACTTT
CASSLTGTGDHSPLHF
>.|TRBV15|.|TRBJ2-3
TGTGCCACCAGCCTGGACTGGGAAACGCAGTATTTT
CATSLDWETQYF
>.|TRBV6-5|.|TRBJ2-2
TGTGCCATTGGGAGTAATCAGGGGGAGCTGTTTTTT
CAIGSNQGELFF
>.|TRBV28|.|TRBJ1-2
TGTGCCAGCAGTTTGGGGGGGCTGGGCTACACCTTC
CASSLGGLGYTF
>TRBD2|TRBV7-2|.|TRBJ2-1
TGTGCCAGCAGCTCGGGACTAGCGGGAGGAACGTCCGAGCAGTTCTTC
CASSSGLAGGTSEQFF
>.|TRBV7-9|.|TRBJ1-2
TGTGCCAGCAGCTTAGGTGACACAGCTAACTATGGCTACACCTTC
CASSLGDTANYGYTF
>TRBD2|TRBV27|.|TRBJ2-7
TGTGCCAGCAGCGGGACTAGGAGCTCCTACGAGCAGTACTTC
CASSGTRSSYEQYF
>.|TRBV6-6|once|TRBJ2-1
TGTGCCAGCAGTTACCCCCAAAGGGAGCAGTTCTTC
CASSYPQREQFF
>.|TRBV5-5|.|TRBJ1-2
TGTGCCAGCAGCTATTGGCCCTTTGGGACAAACTATGGCTACACCTTC
CASSYWPFGTNYGYTF
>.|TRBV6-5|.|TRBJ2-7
TGTGCCAGCAGTGGCCTGAGCTCCTACGAGCAGTACTTC
CASSGLSSYEQYF
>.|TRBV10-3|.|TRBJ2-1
TGTGCCATCAGTGAGCAGGGAAATGAGCAGTTCTTC
CAISEQGNEQFF
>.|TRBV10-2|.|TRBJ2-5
TGCGCCAGCAGTTGGGAAGAGACCCAGTACTTC
CASSWEETQYF
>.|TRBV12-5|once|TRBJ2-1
TGTGCTAGTGGTTTGGTACTGGGCGGGAAGGGTTACAATGAGCAGTTCTTC
CASGLVLGGKGYNEQFF
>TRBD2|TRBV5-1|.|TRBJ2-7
TGCGCCAGCAGCTTGGCCCTGACTAGCGGGAGGCATTCCTACGAGCAGTACTTC
CASSLALTSGRHSYEQYF
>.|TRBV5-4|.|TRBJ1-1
TGTGCCAGCAGCCCGTTCAGGGGCACTGAAGCTTTCTTT
CASSPFRGTEAFF
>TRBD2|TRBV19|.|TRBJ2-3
TGTGCCAGTAGTATCGGGACTAGCGGGACTAGCACAGATACGCAGTATTTT
CASSIGTSGTSTDTQYF
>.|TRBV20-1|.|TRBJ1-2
TGCAGTGCTAGACATAACTATGGCTACACCTTC
CSARHNYGYTF
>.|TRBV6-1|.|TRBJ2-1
TGTGCCAGCAGTGAAGCGTACAATGAGCAGTTCTTC
CASSEAYNEQFF
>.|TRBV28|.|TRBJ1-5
TGTGCCAGCAAGGCGGGCCAGATTAATCAGCCCCAGCATTTT
CASKAGQINQPQHF
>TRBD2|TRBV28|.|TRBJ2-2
TGTGCCAGCAGTTGGGACTATTCGGGCGGGGAGCTGTTTTTT
CASSWDYSGGELFF
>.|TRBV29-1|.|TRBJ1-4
TGCAGCGTTGAAATCCCAGGACAGTATGAAAAACTGTTTTTT
CSVEIPGQYEKLFF
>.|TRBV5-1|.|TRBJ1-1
TGCGCCAGCAGCTTCGGGGGGCGCGTCAGATTGCGAGGCACTGAAGCTTTCTTT
CASSFGGRVRLRGTEAFF
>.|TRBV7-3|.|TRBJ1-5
TGTGCCAGCAGCTTAACAGGGAATCAGCCCCAGCATTTT
CASSLTGNQPQHF
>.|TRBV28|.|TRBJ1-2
TGTGCCAGCAGGGTCCTTAACTATGGCTACACCTTC
CASRVLNYGYTF